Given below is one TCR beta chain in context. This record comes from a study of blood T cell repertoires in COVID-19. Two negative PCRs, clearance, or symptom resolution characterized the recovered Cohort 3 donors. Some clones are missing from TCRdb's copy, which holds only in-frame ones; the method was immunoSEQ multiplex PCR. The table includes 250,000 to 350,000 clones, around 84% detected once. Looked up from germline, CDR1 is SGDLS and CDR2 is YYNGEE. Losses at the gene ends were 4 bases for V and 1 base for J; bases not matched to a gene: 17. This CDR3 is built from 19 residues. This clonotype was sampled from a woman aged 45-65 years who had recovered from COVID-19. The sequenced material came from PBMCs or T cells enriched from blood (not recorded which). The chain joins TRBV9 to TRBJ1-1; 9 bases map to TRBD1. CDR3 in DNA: TGTGCCAGCAGCCGGTATCTTACCTTCGGGACAGGGAAGAACACTGAAGCTTTCTTT. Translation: CASSRYLTFGTGKNTEAFF.